This record looks at one T cell receptor beta chain sequence and its context. Its target is unknown. Sorting defined naive CD4+ as CD4+CD8-CD45RO-CD45RA+ and naive CD8+ as CD8+CD4-CD45RA+CD27bright. This sample stems from a study of healthy donors' naive CD4 and CD8 T cells. Study at large: TCR alpha primers covered all functional IMGT alpha gene variants.

Starting from 500 ng of total RNA, TCR libraries were made with linear amplification. Original analysis: Roughly five healthy donors contributed about 81,000 sequenced TCR alpha transcripts. MiXCR, run by TCRdb on the reads, gives a single entry per CDR3 protein. For this entry, the V and J calls and clone size follow TCRdb and not the study's own pipeline. Seen here are approximately 180,000 distinct CDR3 sequences, over 60% observed once, and the top ten hold less than 2.5%. General study results and limits: Negatively charged CDR3s marked CD8+ lineage; positively charged CDR3s marked CD4+ lineage.

Germline CDR1 and CDR2: KGHDR and SFDVKD. V was pared by 3 bases and J by 3 bases, with 17 bases between. This CDR3 is 16 amino acids long. The receptor comes from a pool of human donors in good health; the sample pools cells from several healthy donors. Sequenced input: naive CD4+ and CD8+ T cells sorted from blood, pooled from several donors. This chain connects TRBV24-1 to TRBJ2-7, with no clear D. CDR3 loop: CATSDPHKALDYEQYF. The CDR3 DNA reads TGTGCCACCAGTGATCCCCACAAAGCCCTGGACTACGAGCAGTACTTC.